These T cell receptor beta chains were read from a single sample in a study of OX40 agonist ivuxolimab in advanced cancers. This table comes from immunoSEQ multiplex PCR, and its TCRdb copy is limited to in-frame clones, with some not included. The repertoire holds 55,000 to 65,000 clones, with more than 70% as singletons. This specimen consisted of CD4+ or CD8+ T cells sorted from blood, obtained in a trial of the OX40 agonist ivuxolimab. The receptors were sampled from an adult with an advanced solid tumor such as melanoma, head and neck, liver or kidney cancer. Both conserved end residues are part of each CDR3. The D gene is left open where the match is weak. Only part of the rows carry a size: once, few, many, or a class if the clone is expanded.

CDR3 DNA: TGTGCCAGCAGCCTCGTTGGAGTCCACTACGAGCAGTACTTC; CDR3 protein: CASSLVGVHYEQYF; clone size: once; V gene: TRBV14; J gene: TRBJ2-7; D gene: .
CDR3 DNA: TGTGCCAGCACCCTGCAGCAGGGGATCTTCACCGGGGAGCTGTTTTTT; CDR3 protein: CASTLQQGIFTGELFF; clone size: .; V gene: TRBV5-6; J gene: TRBJ2-2; D gene: .
CDR3 DNA: TGTGCCATCAGTGAGGCCCCAGCGGGACAGGGATTTGGCTACACCTTC; CDR3 protein: CAISEAPAGQGFGYTF; clone size: .; V gene: TRBV10-3; J gene: TRBJ1-2; D gene: TRBD1
CDR3 DNA: TGTGCTAGTGGTTTGGAGACCCAGGGGGCTGCCTACAATGAGCAGTTCTTC; CDR3 protein: CASGLETQGAAYNEQFF; clone size: .; V gene: TRBV12-5; J gene: TRBJ2-1; D gene: TRBD1
CDR3 DNA: TGTGCCAGCAGCGAAGAAGCTTCAGGGATCCACGAGCAGTACTTC; CDR3 protein: CASSEEASGIHEQYF; clone size: .; V gene: TRBV9; J gene: TRBJ2-7; D gene: .
CDR3 DNA: TGTGCCAGCAGTTCACATGGAGATACGCAGTATTTT; CDR3 protein: CASSSHGDTQYF; clone size: .; V gene: TRBV6-1; J gene: TRBJ2-3; D gene: .
CDR3 DNA: TGTGCCAGCTCACCCGGGACAGCCAACTCCTACGAGCAGTACTTC; CDR3 protein: CASSPGTANSYEQYF; clone size: .; V gene: TRBV18; J gene: TRBJ2-7; D gene: TRBD1
CDR3 DNA: TGTGCCAGCAGCTTATCTTACAGGGTAAAAAGGGGCTACACCTTC; CDR3 protein: CASSLSYRVKRGYTF; clone size: .; V gene: TRBV13; J gene: TRBJ1-2; D gene: .
CDR3 DNA: TGTGCCAGTAGGGACAGGGGAGGAGAAAAACTGTTTTTT; CDR3 protein: CASRDRGGEKLFF; clone size: .; V gene: TRBV19; J gene: TRBJ1-4; D gene: TRBD1
CDR3 DNA: TGCGCCAGCAGCTTGGCCCGCTGGGGTAGGGACACGAACACTGAAGCTTTCTTT; CDR3 protein: CASSLARWGRDTNTEAFF; clone size: .; V gene: TRBV5-1; J gene: TRBJ1-1; D gene: .
CDR3 DNA: TGTGCCAGCAGCTTAGCGGGGGGGGCCACTGAAGCTTTCTTT; CDR3 protein: CASSLAGGATEAFF; clone size: .; V gene: TRBV7-8; J gene: TRBJ1-1; D gene: .
CDR3 DNA: TGTGCCAGCAGCCCCCCTCGCCTGGTGGTAGATACGCAGTATTTT; CDR3 protein: CASSPPRLVVDTQYF; clone size: .; V gene: TRBV5-5; J gene: TRBJ2-3; D gene: .
CDR3 DNA: TGCGCCAGCAGCCCCGGACAGGGCAACAATGAGCAGTTCTTC; CDR3 protein: CASSPGQGNNEQFF; clone size: .; V gene: TRBV5-1; J gene: TRBJ2-1; D gene: TRBD1
CDR3 DNA: TGCAGTGCAGGGGGACGGTCCGACGCTTTCTTT; CDR3 protein: CSAGGRSDAFF; clone size: few; V gene: TRBV20-1; J gene: TRBJ1-1; D gene: .
CDR3 DNA: TGTGCCAGCAGCTTGGCACGGTTCCAAGAGACCCAGTACTTC; CDR3 protein: CASSLARFQETQYF; clone size: .; V gene: TRBV5-4; J gene: TRBJ2-5; D gene: .
CDR3 DNA: TGCAGTGCAAGGGACGTCGCCGAGCAGTACTTC; CDR3 protein: CSARDVAEQYF; clone size: .; V gene: TRBV20-1; J gene: TRBJ2-7; D gene: .
CDR3 DNA: TGTGCCAGCAGCTTATACGGCAGGGGTATGTTTCAGCCCCAGCATTTT; CDR3 protein: CASSLYGRGMFQPQHF; clone size: .; V gene: TRBV7-9; J gene: TRBJ1-5; D gene: .
CDR3 DNA: TGTGCCACCAGCAGAGATTACCAGCCCCAGCATTTT; CDR3 protein: CATSRDYQPQHF; clone size: .; V gene: TRBV15; J gene: TRBJ1-5; D gene: .
CDR3 DNA: TGTGCCAGCTCACCACTCACAGGCCAAGAGACCCAGTACTTC; CDR3 protein: CASSPLTGQETQYF; clone size: .; V gene: TRBV18; J gene: TRBJ2-5; D gene: .
CDR3 DNA: TGCGCCAGCAGCTTGGAGGGGGGAAACAATCAGCCCCAGCATTTT; CDR3 protein: CASSLEGGNNQPQHF; clone size: .; V gene: TRBV5-1; J gene: TRBJ1-5; D gene: .
CDR3 DNA: TGTGCCAGCAGCTTCGTCCGGACAGGCCAGATGGAGCAGTACTTC; CDR3 protein: CASSFVRTGQMEQYF; clone size: once; V gene: TRBV7-9; J gene: TRBJ2-5; D gene: TRBD1
CDR3 DNA: TGTGCCAGCTGTAACAGGGGGACAACCAAAAACATTCAGTACTTC; CDR3 protein: CASCNRGTTKNIQYF; clone size: .; V gene: TRBV2; J gene: TRBJ2-4; D gene: TRBD1
CDR3 DNA: TGTGCCAGCAGTTTAATTTGGGAGGGGACTAGCGGCGATACGCAGTATTTT; CDR3 protein: CASSLIWEGTSGDTQYF; clone size: once; V gene: TRBV27; J gene: TRBJ2-3; D gene: TRBD2